This TCR beta chain was obtained from a study of blood T cell repertoires in COVID-19. There are 18 residues in the CDR3. Germline loops: CDR1 ENHRY, CDR2 SYGVKD. Trimming took 6 bases from V and 5 from J; bases not matched to a gene: 12. TCRdb keeps only in-frame clones here, not all; method: immunoSEQ multiplex PCR. Counted here are 250,000 to 350,000 clones, about nine tenths occurring once; the ten biggest clones make up approximately 12%. This clone was counted only a few times. The V gene is TRBV10-3, the J gene TRBJ2-2, with TRBD2 matching 13 bases. The origin of this receptor is a woman in her fifties or sixties with acute or convalescent COVID-19. The specimen was peripheral blood. CDR3 sequence: CAISSTRTSGGVTGELFF. The CDR3 nucleotides are TGTGCCATCAGCTCTACCAGGACTAGCGGGGGAGTGACCGGGGAGCTGTTTTTT.